This section outlines one T cell receptor beta chain sequence together with its context. This sample includes further DNA sequences coding for the same CDR3. Generated by immunoSEQ multiplex PCR, the TCRdb table keeps only in-frame clones and is missing some. The data hold about 46,000 clones, with 82% observed a single time. The sample belongs to a study of OX40 agonist ivuxolimab in advanced cancers. The V gene lost 2 bases and the J gene lost 1 base, with 5 bases spanning the gap. The CDR3 is 13 amino acids. Looked up from germline, CDR1 is SNHLY and CDR2 is FYNNEI. The specimen comprised CD4+ or CD8+ T cells sorted from blood, sampled in a trial of the OX40 agonist ivuxolimab. V is TRBV2 and J is TRBJ1-1, with no clear D. This sequence was found in an adult with an advanced solid tumor such as melanoma, head and neck, liver or kidney cancer. In DNA form, the CDR3 reads TGTGCCAGCAGTGAACTGGAGAACACTGAAGCTTTCTTT. This codes for CASSELENTEAFF.